This TCR beta chain was documented in a study of blood T cell repertoires in COVID-19. Study context: COVID-19 samples collected from the United States, Italy and Spain covered acute and convalescent phases. PBMCs, B-cell-depleted T cells, or T cells provided the cDNA or gDNA that made up the material.

Authors' data handling: The authors estimated nucleated cell counts from reference gene primer amplification. The table came from immunoSEQ multiplex PCR; TCRdb's copy has only in-frame clones and leaves some out. From that table come the V and J calls and clone size; the DNA was used to work out D and trimming. The sample carries tens of thousands of clones, more than 70% recorded once. The sequenced material came from peripheral blood. The receptor's source is an older man with active COVID-19.

The CDR3, as DNA: TGTGCCAGCAGTAGCGGAGCGAACACCGGGGAGCTGTTTTTT. Translation: CASSSGANTGELFF. J is TRBJ2-2 and V is TRBV6-5, with D tentatively TRBD2 (5 bases). Germline CDR1 is MNHEY and CDR2 is SVGAGI. The CDR3 has 14 residues. V lost 5 bases and J 0 bases, leaving 7 bases between the germline ends.